The subject of this entry is one TCR beta chain. Its antigen remains unidentified. It was 9.5 to 10 milliliters of peripheral blood that were drawn from each donor. This record comes from a study of blood T cells in healthy people across ages. Whole-study context: T cells yielded about one barcoded beta molecule per two cells through template switching. Findings and limits, study-wide: PBMCs went unsorted, and a conclusive naive versus antigen-experienced comparison was therefore prevented. The long-lived group displayed more naive CD4+ cells, plus higher diversity, than the aged donors did.

The use of a sample-barcoded 5' primer and a J-beta primer mix characterized a second PCR of about 7 to 12 cycles. TCRdb re-called the 5' RACE reads with MiXCR, one entry per CDR3 protein. The sample records roughly 800,000 distinct CDR3 sequences, approximately 25% being singletons. The data were also submitted as part of a second study, on T cells of mothers and their children.

The sequence came from a boy aged 5-17 years in good health. Specimen: blood.

CDR3 bases: TGCAGCCTAACGGACAGGGGGGAGACCCAGTACTTC. Encoded protein: CSLTDRGETQYF. The V and J genes are TRBV29-1 and TRBJ2-5; 10 nucleotides match TRBD1. Looked up from germline, CDR1 is SQVTM and CDR2 is ANQGSEA. This CDR3 has 12 residues. The V and J ends lost 8 bases and 5 bases, in that order; junction bases with no gene match: 5.